The 29 T cell receptor beta chains below were found in one sample sequenced in a study of blood T cells in healthy people across ages. Together with a sample-barcoded 5' primer, a J-beta primer mix was included in a second PCR lasting about 7 to 11 cycles. A single record per CDR3 protein comes from TCRdb applying MiXCR to the 5' RACE reads. The profile shows hundreds of thousands of distinct CDR3 sequences, about 30% of them singletons. What was sequenced was blood. These receptors all stem from a woman aged 80 or over in good health.

In regard to this clonotype: This may arise from a read error, as a much more abundant clone is one base away. The chain uses TRBV3-1 and TRBJ2-1, with D possibly TRBD1 on 5 matching bases. Between the trimmed V and J ends, which lost 3 bases and 6 bases, there was a span of 9 bases. CDR1 is LGHDT, CDR2 YNNKEL, per germline (reference sequence). CDR3 length: 13 amino acids. DNA of the CDR3: TGTGCCAGCAGCCACTCAGGGTTCAATGAGCAGTTCTTC. This sequence encodes CASSHSGFNEQFF.

This clonotype occurred many times. The chain carries TRBV7-2 and TRBJ1-2; D remains unclear. Germline CDR1 SGHTA, CDR2 FQGNSA. The CDR3 extends over 13 amino acids. V lost 5 bases, J lost 5 bases, and 12 bases lay in between. In DNA form, the CDR3 reads TGTGCCAGCAGCCCGATATTGGTGTATGGCTACACCTTC. Translating it yields CASSPILVYGYTF.

The sample holds many counts of this clonotype. The chain is built from TRBV9 and TRBJ2-5; D is ambiguous. This CDR3 spans 15 amino acids. Deletions cut 0 bases from V and 1 base from J, with 10 bases between. Germline assignment: CDR1 SGDLS and CDR2 YYNGEE. The CDR3 spells CASSVGVTTQETQYF. In DNA form, the CDR3 reads TGTGCCAGCAGCGTAGGGGTCACAACCCAAGAGACCCAGTACTTC.

This clonotype was recorded at least ten times. Here the CDR3 DNA reads TGCAGTGCTGGCACACAGTTGAACACTGAAGCTTTCTTT. Translated, it gives CSAGTQLNTEAFF. The J gene is TRBJ1-1, the V gene TRBV20-1, with D hard to call. Germline CDR1 DFQATT, CDR2 SNEGSKA (reference sequence). The CDR3 consists of 13 residues. The germline V and J ends were trimmed by 5 bases and 0 bases, with 10 bases remaining between them.

This clonotype was counted once. A read error may produce the germline difference seen at one junction end. The chain links TRBV7-9 to TRBJ1-2; 7 bases are shared with TRBD1. The CDR3 contains 16 residues. The germline CDR1 and CDR2 sequences are SEHNR and FQNEAQ (reference sequence). The CDR3 loop is CTSSFSGQPSNYGYTF. The CDR3 nucleotides are TGTACCAGCAGCTTTTCGGGACAGCCCTCCAACTATGGCTACACCTTC. Together with reference TRBV7-9 and TRBJ1-2, the CDR3 gives the full variable domain: DTGVSQNPRHKITKRGQNVTFRCDPISEHNRLYWYRQTLGQGPEFLTYFQNEAQLEKSRLLSDRFSAERPKGSFSTLEIQRTEQGDSAMYLCTSSFSGQPSNYGYTFGSGTRLTVV.

Points on this clonotype: A much larger clonotype is one base distant, so this may be a read error. The rearrangement uses TRBV29-1 and TRBJ2-3, with D tentatively TRBD2 (5 bases). The CDR3 is 14 amino acids. V lost 6 bases and J 1 base, leaving 14 bases between the germline ends. Germline loops: CDR1 SQVTM, CDR2 ANQGSEA. CDR3 sequence reads: CSVREGEGTDTQYF. The CDR3 bases are TGCAGCGTCCGAGAGGGAGAGGGCACAGATACGCAGTATTTT.

The chain is built from TRBV2 and TRBJ2-5; TRBD2 matches at 10 bases. CDR1 and CDR2 (germline): SNHLY, FYNNEI. The length of the CDR3 is 16 residues. The V gene end was trimmed by 2 bases and the J gene end by 7 bases; junction bases not matched to a gene: 10. The DNA for the CDR3 is TGTGCCAGCAGTGAACGTAGCGGGGGGACCACGTGGACCCAGTACTTC. This translates into CASSERSGGTTWTQYF.

As for this clonotype: A much larger clone lies one base from this, so it may be a read error. This rearrangement joins TRBV7-2 to TRBJ2-5; the match to TRBD2 covers 8 bases. The J call may not be correct, given that the DNA end is closer to TRBJ2-7. CDR1 and CDR2 (germline): SGHTA, FQGNSA. The CDR3 consists of 15 residues. The CDR3 DNA reads as TGTGCCAGCGGACGATTTAGCGGGGAGACCCACGAGCAGTACTTC. Protein product: CASGRFSGETHEQYF.

This clonotype has a count of ten or more. The gene calls are TRBV7-2 and TRBJ1-6, with D possibly TRBD1 on 5 matching bases. Trimming pared 1 base from V and 9 bases from J, leaving 10 bases between. This CDR3 is built from 14 residues. The V gene's germline CDR1 is SGHTA and CDR2 FQGNSA. CDR3 protein: CASSLVRGGSPLHF. For the CDR3, the DNA is TGTGCCAGCAGCTTAGTACGGGGGGGTTCACCCCTCCACTTT.

In the case of this clonotype: The junction does not match germline at one end; this may be a read error. The rearrangement uses TRBV3-1 and TRBJ2-1; D gene uncertain. In germline, CDR1 is LGHDT, CDR2 YNNKEL (reference sequence). The CDR3 covers 15 residues. The CDR3 is CAGSPMAGSYNEQFF. In DNA, the CDR3 is TGTGCCGGCAGCCCGATGGCTGGTTCCTACAATGAGCAGTTCTTC.

This clonotype has only a few counts. The chain is built from TRBV30 and TRBJ1-5; D perhaps matches TRBD1 (5 bases). The CDR3 is 17 residues long. Per the germline V gene, CDR1 is GTSNPN and CDR2 is SVGIG (reference sequence). Between the trimmed V and J ends, which lost 2 bases and 0 bases, there was a span of 17 bases. Written as DNA, the CDR3 is TGTGCCTGGAGTAGACGGACAACCGTGTATAGCAATCAGCCCCAGCATTTT. Translation: CAWSRRTTVYSNQPQHF.

A word on this clonotype: A read error is possible here, since a much larger clone lies one base away. J is TRBJ2-7 and V is TRBV6-5; 14 positions match TRBD2. The CDR3 extends over 17 amino acids. Unmatched junction bases numbered 14, after V lost 6 bases and J lost 7 bases. In germline, CDR1 is MNHEY, CDR2 SVGAGI. The CDR3 DNA reads as TGTGCCAGCAGCTACCAGACTAGCGGGGGGGCGGGCAATGAGCAGTACTTC. It translates to CASSYQTSGGAGNEQYF.

A few counts support this clonotype. The rearrangement links TRBV20-1 to TRBJ2-7; D is ambiguous. V was pared by 5 bases and J by 0 bases, with 8 bases between. The CDR3 spans 12 residues. CDR1 and CDR2 (germline): DFQATT, SNEGSKA (reference sequence). This CDR3 reads CSAGLDSYEQYF. The CDR3 bases are TGCAGTGCTGGCCTTGACTCCTACGAGCAGTACTTC.

DNA for the CDR3: TGTGCCAGTAGTCCTAGCGGGGGGGCCTTTGGAGAGACCCAGTACTTC. This encodes CASSPSGGAFGETQYF. V and J are TRBV19 and TRBJ2-7, with 12 bases fitting TRBD2. The J call may be incorrect, as the DNA end agrees better with TRBJ2-5. Germline V gene lookup returns CDR1 LNHDA and CDR2 SQIVND (reference sequence). This CDR3 region has 16 residues.

This clonotype was counted between two and nine times. The rearrangement uses TRBV5-6 and TRBJ1-2; D ambiguous. The CDR3 totals 13 residues. Trimming took off 2 bases at V and 0 bases at J, with 5 bases between the two ends. Germline CDR1 reads SGHDT; CDR2 reads YYEEEE. The DNA for the CDR3 is TGTGCCAGCAGCTTTATGACTAACTATGGCTACACCTTC. It codes for CASSFMTNYGYTF.

This CDR3 is CASSSRRANTGELFF. The CDR3 DNA follows: TGTGCCAGCAGTTCTAGGAGGGCGAACACCGGGGAGCTGTTTTTT. The V call is TRBV2, the J call TRBJ2-2, with D perhaps TRBD2 (6 bases). The CDR3 length is 15 residues. Germline V gene sequence: CDR1 SNHLY, CDR2 FYNNEI. V was pared by 5 bases and J by 0 bases, with 10 bases between.

This clonotype was counted many times. This chain joins TRBV20-1 and TRBJ1-4, with D possibly TRBD1 on 5 matching bases. V lost 6 bases and J 5 bases, leaving 13 bases between the germline ends. The CDR3 is 13 amino acids. Germline assignment: CDR1 DFQATT and CDR2 SNEGSKA (reference sequence). CDR3 protein: CSARDRKNEKLFF. For the CDR3, the DNA is TGCAGTGCCCGGGACCGGAAGAATGAAAAACTGTTTTTT.

V usage is TRBV28 and J usage is TRBJ1-5; possibly TRBD1 for D (6 bases). V was pared by 5 bases and J by 8 bases, with 13 bases between. The length of the CDR3 is 13 residues. CDR1 MDHEN and CDR2 SYDVKM come from the germline V gene. CDR3 in amino acids: CASSPQGYEPQHF. The CDR3 DNA follows: TGTGCCAGCAGTCCACAGGGTTACGAGCCCCAGCATTTT.

The table lists this clonotype with many counts. V is TRBV6-2 or TRBV6-3 and J is TRBJ2-1; 8 bases align to TRBD2. In germline, CDR1 is MNHEY, CDR2 SVGEGT. The CDR3 sequence is 16 residues long. V was clipped by 5 bases and J by 5 bases; unmatched bases: 11. CDR3 protein: CASSKAGTRINNEQFF. The CDR3 nucleotides read TGTGCCAGCAGTAAGGCCGGGACTAGAATTAACAATGAGCAGTTCTTC.

This chain uses TRBV7-6 with TRBJ2-7, with 9 bases lining up with TRBD1. Germline-derived CDR1 and CDR2 are SGHVS and FNYEAQ. Trimming took 5 bases from V and 7 from J; bases not matched to a gene: 12. The length of the CDR3 is 15 residues. CDR3 nucleotides: TGTGCCAGCAGCCTAACAGGGGGCTCGGTTTTGGAGCAGTACTTC. Translation: CASSLTGGSVLEQYF.

This clonotype was observed at least ten times. The genes are TRBV2 and TRBJ1-2; 9 bases agree with TRBD1. The V gene end was trimmed by 6 bases and the J gene end by 4 bases; junction bases not matched to a gene: 6. The CDR3 runs to 14 residues. Germline V CDR1 and CDR2: SNHLY, FYNNEI. The CDR3 DNA follows: TGTGCCAGCAGCGGGACAGGGTCCAGCTATGGCTACACCTTC. Protein sequence: CASSGTGSSYGYTF.

This clonotype was seen repeatedly, ten times or more. CDR3 sequence: CASSPTGTGDKTQYF. For the CDR3, the DNA is TGTGCCAGCTCCCCTACCGGGACAGGGGACAAGACCCAGTACTTC. The chain links TRBV18 to TRBJ2-5, with TRBD1 identical over 10 bases. This CDR3 has 15 residues. Germline V gives CDR1 KGHSH, CDR2 LQKENI. Trimming took 6 bases from V and 6 from J; bases not matched to a gene: 10.

This clonotype was recorded many times. The CDR3 is CASSLTGTGTGELFF. The CDR3 DNA reads TGTGCCAGCAGTTTAACAGGGACAGGGACCGGGGAGCTGTTTTTT. The genes are TRBV12-3 or TRBV12-4 and TRBJ2-2, with 9 bases that match TRBD1. The trim removed 2 bases at V and 5 bases at J, leaving 3 bases unmatched. The CDR3 is 15 residues long.

This chain joins TRBV27 and TRBJ2-2; D call uncertain. The CDR3 contains 16 residues. Germline V gene sequence: CDR1 MNHEY, CDR2 SMNVEV (reference sequence). The V end was cut by 1 base, the J end by 8 bases, with 17 bases between. Here the CDR3 DNA reads TGTGCCAGCAGTTTATTAGCCTTCAATGTTTTGGGGGAGCTGTTTTTT. Translating gives CASSLLAFNVLGELFF.

This clonotype appeared many times. The chain links TRBV7-6 to TRBJ2-7; D is unclear. This CDR3 is 13 amino acids long. V gave up 1 base and J gave up 2 bases, with 6 bases separating them. CDR1 and CDR2 (germline): SGHVS, FNYEAQ. CDR3 in amino acids: CASSLDWPYEQYF. In nucleotides, the CDR3 is TGTGCCAGCAGCTTAGACTGGCCCTACGAGCAGTACTTC.

The chain uses TRBV24-1 and TRBJ2-1; D is perhaps TRBD2 (5 bases). Germline assignment: CDR1 KGHDR and CDR2 SFDVKD. With 3 bases removed from V and 0 bases from J, the gap between germline ends came to 8 bases. CDR3 length: 15 amino acids. This chain's CDR3 is CATSDPGSSYNEQFF. CDR3 nucleotide sequence: TGTGCCACCAGTGATCCGGGGAGCTCCTACAATGAGCAGTTCTTC.

The CDR3 DNA reads as TGTGCCAGCAGTGGTCCCAGAGGGAACACTGAAGCTTTCTTT. Encoded protein: CASSGPRGNTEAFF. V usage is TRBV6-1 and J usage is TRBJ1-1, with unresolved D. The germline V gene has CDR1 MNHNS and CDR2 SASEGT. There are 14 residues in the CDR3. Trimming left V 4 bases short and J 1 base short, with 10 bases between.

This clonotype was seen more than once but under ten times. The gene calls are TRBV5-1 and TRBJ1-1, with 7 bases lining up with TRBD1. Losses at the gene ends were 1 base for V and 4 bases for J; bases not matched to a gene: 4. Germline loops: CDR1 SGHRS, CDR2 YFSETQ. CDR3 length equals 14 residues. CDR3 nucleotides: TGCGCCAGCAGCTTGCGCAGGGGGGCCACTGAAGCTTTCTTT. Amino acids: CASSLRRGATEAFF.

V and J are TRBV7-9 and TRBJ1-1, with no clear D. V gave up 5 bases and J gave up 3 bases, with 22 bases separating them. The CDR3 runs 17 residues. Germline V gives CDR1 SEHNR, CDR2 FQNEAQ (reference sequence). The CDR3 nucleotides read TGTGCCAGCAGCCAACTGCGGGGATCTGACTTAGACACTGAAGCTTTCTTT. The encoded protein is CASSQLRGSDLDTEAFF.